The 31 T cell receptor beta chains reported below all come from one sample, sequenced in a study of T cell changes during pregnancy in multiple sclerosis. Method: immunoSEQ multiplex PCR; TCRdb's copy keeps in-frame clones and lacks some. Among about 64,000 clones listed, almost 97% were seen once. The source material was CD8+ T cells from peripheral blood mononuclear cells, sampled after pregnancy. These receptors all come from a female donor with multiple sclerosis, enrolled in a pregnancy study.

CDR3 coding DNA: TGTGCCAGCAGCCAAGTACTAGAGTCCTACAATGAGCAGTTCTTC. This encodes CASSQVLESYNEQFF. V gene TRBV4-2 combines with J gene TRBJ2-1, with D perhaps TRBD2 (5 bases). The CDR3 contains 15 residues. Trimming took 1 base from V and 1 from J, leaving 8 bases between them. CDR1 and CDR2 from the germline V gene are LGHNA and YNFKEQ.

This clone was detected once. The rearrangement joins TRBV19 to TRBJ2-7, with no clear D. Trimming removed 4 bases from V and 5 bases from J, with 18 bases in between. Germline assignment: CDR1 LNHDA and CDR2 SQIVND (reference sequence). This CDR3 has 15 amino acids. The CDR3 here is CASSTATRAPNEQYF. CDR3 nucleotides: TGTGCCAGTAGTACGGCGACAAGAGCCCCCAACGAGCAGTACTTC.

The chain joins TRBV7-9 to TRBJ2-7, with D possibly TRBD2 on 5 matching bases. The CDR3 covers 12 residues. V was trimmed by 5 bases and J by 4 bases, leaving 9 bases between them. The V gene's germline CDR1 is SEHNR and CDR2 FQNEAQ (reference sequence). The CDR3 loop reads CASSRTFYEQYF. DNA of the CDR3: TGTGCCAGCAGCCGGACTTTTTACGAGCAGTACTTC.

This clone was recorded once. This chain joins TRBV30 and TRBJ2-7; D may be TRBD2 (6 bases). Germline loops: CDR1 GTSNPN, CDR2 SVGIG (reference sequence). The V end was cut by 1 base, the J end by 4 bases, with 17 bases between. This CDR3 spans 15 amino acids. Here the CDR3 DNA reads TGTGCCTGGAGTGAGGGAGGACTCGCCGATTACGAGCAGTACTTC. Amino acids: CAWSEGGLADYEQYF.

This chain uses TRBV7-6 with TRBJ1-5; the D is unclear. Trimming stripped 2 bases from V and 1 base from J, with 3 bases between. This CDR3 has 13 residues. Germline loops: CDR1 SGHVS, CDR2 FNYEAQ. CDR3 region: CASSLSSNQPQHF. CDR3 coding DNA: TGTGCCAGCAGCTTAAGCAGCAATCAGCCCCAGCATTTT. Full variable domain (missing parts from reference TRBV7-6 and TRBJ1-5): GAGVSQSPRYKVTKRGQDVALRCDPISGHVSLYWYRQALGQGPEFLTYFNYEAQQDKSGLPNDRFSAERPEGSISTLTIQRTEQRDSAMYRCASSLSSNQPQHFGDGTRLSIL.

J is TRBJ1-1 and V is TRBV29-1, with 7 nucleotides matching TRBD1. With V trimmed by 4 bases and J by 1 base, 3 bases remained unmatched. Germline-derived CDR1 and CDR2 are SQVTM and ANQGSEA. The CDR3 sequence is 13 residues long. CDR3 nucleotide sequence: TGCAGCGTTGTGACAGGGAGGAACACTGAAGCTTTCTTT. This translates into CSVVTGRNTEAFF.

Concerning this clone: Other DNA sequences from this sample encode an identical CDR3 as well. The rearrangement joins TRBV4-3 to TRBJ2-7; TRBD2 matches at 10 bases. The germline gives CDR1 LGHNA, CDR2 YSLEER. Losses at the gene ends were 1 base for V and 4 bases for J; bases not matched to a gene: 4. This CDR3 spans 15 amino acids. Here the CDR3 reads CASSQGLAGLYEQYF. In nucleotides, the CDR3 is TGCGCCAGCAGCCAAGGACTAGCGGGCCTGTACGAGCAGTACTTC.

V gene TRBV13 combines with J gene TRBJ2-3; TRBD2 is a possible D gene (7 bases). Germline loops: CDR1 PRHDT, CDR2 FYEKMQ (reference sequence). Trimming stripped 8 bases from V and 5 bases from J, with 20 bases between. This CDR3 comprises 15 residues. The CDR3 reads CASSPSGEGLDTQYF. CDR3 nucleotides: TGTGCCAGCTCACCATCAGGGGAGGGATTAGATACGCAGTATTTT.

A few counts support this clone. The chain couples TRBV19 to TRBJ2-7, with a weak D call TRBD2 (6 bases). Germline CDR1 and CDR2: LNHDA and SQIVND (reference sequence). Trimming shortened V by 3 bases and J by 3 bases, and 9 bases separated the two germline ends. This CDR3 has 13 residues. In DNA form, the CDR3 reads TGTGCCAGTAGTATCGGGACTGGCTACGAGCAGTACTTC. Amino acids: CASSIGTGYEQYF.

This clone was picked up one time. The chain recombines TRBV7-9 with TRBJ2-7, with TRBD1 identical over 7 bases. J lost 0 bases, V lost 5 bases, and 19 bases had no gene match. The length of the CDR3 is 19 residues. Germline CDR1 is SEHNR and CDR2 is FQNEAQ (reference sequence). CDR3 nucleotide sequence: TGTGCCAGCAGCCCCTCGGATCAGCTTGGGACAGTTCCCTCCTACGAGCAGTACTTC. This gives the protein CASSPSDQLGTVPSYEQYF.

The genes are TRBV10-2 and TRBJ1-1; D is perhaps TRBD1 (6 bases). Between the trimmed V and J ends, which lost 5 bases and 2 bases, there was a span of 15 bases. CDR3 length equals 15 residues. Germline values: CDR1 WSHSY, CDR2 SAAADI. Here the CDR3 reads CASSNPLTGNTEAFF. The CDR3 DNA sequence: TGCGCCAGCAGTAACCCATTGACAGGCAACACTGAAGCTTTCTTT.

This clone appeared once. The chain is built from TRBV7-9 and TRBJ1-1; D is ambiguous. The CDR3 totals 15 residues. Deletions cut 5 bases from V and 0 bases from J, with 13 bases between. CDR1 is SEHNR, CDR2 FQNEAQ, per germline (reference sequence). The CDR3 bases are TGTGCCAGCAGCGATCATTCCGGGGTGAACACTGAAGCTTTCTTT. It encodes CASSDHSGVNTEAFF.

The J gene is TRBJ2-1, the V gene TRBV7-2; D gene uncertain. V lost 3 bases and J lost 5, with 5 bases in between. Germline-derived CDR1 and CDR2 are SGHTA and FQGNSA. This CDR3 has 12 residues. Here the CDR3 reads CASSLTHNEQFF. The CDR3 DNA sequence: TGTGCCAGCAGCTTGACTCACAATGAGCAGTTCTTC.

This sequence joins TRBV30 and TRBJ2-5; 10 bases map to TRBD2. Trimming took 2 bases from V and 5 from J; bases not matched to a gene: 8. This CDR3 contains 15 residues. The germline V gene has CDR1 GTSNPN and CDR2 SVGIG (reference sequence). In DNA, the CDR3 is TGTGCCTGGAGTTCCGGGGTAGCGGGAGGTGAGACCCAGTACTTC. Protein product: CAWSSGVAGGETQYF.

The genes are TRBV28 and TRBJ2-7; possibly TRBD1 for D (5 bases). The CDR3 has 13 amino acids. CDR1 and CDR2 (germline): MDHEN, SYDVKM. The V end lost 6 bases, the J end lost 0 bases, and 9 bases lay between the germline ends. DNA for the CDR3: TGTGCCAGCAGGTACAGGAGCTCCTACGAGCAGTACTTC. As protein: CASRYRSSYEQYF.

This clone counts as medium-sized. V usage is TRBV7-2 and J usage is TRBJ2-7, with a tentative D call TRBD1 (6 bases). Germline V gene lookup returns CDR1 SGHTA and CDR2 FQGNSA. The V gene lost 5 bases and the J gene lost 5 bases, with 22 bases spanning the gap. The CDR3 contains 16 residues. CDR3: CASSSDGQLPPDEQYF. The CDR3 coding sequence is TGTGCCAGCAGCAGTGACGGACAGTTGCCGCCAGACGAGCAGTACTTC.

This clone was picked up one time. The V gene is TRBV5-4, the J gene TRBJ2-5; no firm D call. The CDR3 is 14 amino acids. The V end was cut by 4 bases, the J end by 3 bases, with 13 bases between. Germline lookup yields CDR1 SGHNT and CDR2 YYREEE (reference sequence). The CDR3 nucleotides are TGTGCCAGCAGCCCCCTACCGAGTGAAGAGACCCAGTACTTC. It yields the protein CASSPLPSEETQYF.

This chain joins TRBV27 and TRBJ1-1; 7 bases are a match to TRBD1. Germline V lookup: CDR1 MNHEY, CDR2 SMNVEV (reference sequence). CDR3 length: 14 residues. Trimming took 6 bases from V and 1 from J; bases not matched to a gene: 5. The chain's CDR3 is CASRQGLTNTEAFF. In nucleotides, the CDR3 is TGTGCCAGCAGACAGGGGCTAACGAACACTGAAGCTTTCTTT.

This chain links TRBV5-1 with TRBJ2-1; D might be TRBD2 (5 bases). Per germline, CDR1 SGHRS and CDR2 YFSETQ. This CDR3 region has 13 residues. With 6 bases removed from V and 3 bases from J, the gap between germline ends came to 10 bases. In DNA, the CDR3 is TGCGCCAGCATGGACGGGAACTACAATGAGCAGTTCTTC. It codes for CASMDGNYNEQFF.

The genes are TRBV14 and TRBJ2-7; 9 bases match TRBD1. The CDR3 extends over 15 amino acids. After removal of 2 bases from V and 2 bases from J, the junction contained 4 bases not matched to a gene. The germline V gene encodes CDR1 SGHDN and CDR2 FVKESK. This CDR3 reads CASSQRQGGAYEQYF. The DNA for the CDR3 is TGTGCCAGCAGCCAAAGACAGGGGGGCGCCTACGAGCAGTACTTC.

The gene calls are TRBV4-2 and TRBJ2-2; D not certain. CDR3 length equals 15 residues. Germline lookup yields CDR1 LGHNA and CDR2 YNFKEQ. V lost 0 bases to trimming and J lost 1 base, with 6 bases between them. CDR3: CASSQDDLNTGELFF. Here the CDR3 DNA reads TGTGCCAGCAGCCAAGATGACTTGAACACCGGGGAGCTGTTTTTT.

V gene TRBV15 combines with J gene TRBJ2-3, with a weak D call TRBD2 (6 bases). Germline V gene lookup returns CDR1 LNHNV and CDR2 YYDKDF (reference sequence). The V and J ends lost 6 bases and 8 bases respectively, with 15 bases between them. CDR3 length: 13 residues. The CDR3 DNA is TGTGCCACCAGGGGGGGTGGCTCAGGTACGCAGTATTTT. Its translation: CATRGGGSGTQYF.

The CDR3 DNA reads as TGTGCCAGCAGTGCAGTAACCGGGACAGGGGGCTATAGCAATCAGCCCCAGCATTTT. It is translated as CASSAVTGTGGYSNQPQHF. This chain uses TRBV6-1 with TRBJ1-5; TRBD1 agrees at 12 bases. Per the germline V gene, CDR1 is MNHNS and CDR2 is SASEGT. V trimming: 4 bases; J trimming: 0 bases; junction bases outside the gene matches: 10. This CDR3 contains 19 residues.

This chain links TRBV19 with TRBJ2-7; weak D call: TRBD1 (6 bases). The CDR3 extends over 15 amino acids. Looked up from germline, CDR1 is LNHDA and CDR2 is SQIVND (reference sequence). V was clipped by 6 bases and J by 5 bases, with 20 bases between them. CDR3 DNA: TGTGCCAGTAGCACATCGGACAGCCAGTTTAACGAGCAGTACTTC. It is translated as CASSTSDSQFNEQYF. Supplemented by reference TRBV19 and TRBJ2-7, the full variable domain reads DGGITQSPKYLFRKEGQNVTLSCEQNLNHDAMYWYRQDPGQGLRLIYYSQIVNDFQKGDIAEGYSVSREKKESFPLTVTSAQKNPTAFYLCASSTSDSQFNEQYFGPGTRLTVT.

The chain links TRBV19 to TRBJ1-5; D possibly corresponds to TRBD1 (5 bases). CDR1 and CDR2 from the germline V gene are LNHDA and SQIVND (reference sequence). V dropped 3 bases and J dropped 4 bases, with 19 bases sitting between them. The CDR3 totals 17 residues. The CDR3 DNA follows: TGTGCCAGTAGTATTTTAGGGAATCAGGGCCGGAATCAGCCCCAGCATTTT. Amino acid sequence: CASSILGNQGRNQPQHF.

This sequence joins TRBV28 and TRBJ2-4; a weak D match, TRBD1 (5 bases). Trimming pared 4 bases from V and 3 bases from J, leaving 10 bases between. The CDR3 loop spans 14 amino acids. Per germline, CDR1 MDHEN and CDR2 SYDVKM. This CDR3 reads CASSSDRRKNIQYF. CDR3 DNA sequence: TGTGCCAGCAGTTCAGACAGACGCAAAAACATTCAGTACTTC.

The CDR3 nucleotides read TGTGCCAGCAGTTTCTCAGGGTTGCGAACTAATGAAAAACTGTTTTTT. It encodes CASSFSGLRTNEKLFF. J is TRBJ1-4 and V is TRBV27, with a tentative D call TRBD1 (5 bases). V lost 3 bases, J lost 1 base, and 12 bases lay in between. Germline CDR1 reads MNHEY; CDR2 reads SMNVEV (reference sequence). The CDR3 consists of 16 residues.

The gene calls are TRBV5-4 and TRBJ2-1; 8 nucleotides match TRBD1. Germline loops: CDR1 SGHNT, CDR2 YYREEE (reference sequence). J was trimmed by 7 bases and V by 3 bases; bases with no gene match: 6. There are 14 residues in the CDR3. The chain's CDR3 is CASSSGQGGNEQFF. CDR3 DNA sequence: TGTGCCAGCAGCTCCGGACAGGGTGGAAATGAGCAGTTCTTC.

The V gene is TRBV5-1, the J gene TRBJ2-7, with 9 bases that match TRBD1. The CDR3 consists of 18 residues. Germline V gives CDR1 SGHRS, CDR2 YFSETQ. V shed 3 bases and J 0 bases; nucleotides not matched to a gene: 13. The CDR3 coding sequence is TGCGCCAGCAGCTGGTCCTCCAACAGGGGGCTGAGCTCCTACGAGCAGTACTTC. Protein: CASSWSSNRGLSSYEQYF.

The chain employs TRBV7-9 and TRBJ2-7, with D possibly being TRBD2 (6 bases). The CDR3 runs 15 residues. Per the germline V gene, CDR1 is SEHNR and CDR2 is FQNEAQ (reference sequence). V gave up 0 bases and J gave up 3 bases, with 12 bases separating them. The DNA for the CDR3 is TGTGCCAGCAGCTTAGCCCTGGGACTTTTCTACGAGCAGTACTTC. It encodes CASSLALGLFYEQYF.

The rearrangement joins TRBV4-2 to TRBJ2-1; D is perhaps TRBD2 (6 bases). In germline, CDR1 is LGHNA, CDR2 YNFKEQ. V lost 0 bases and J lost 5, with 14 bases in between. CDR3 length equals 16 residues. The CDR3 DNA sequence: TGTGCCAGCAGCCAAGAGGACTATCTCCCAAACAATGAGCAGTTCTTC. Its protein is CASSQEDYLPNNEQFF.